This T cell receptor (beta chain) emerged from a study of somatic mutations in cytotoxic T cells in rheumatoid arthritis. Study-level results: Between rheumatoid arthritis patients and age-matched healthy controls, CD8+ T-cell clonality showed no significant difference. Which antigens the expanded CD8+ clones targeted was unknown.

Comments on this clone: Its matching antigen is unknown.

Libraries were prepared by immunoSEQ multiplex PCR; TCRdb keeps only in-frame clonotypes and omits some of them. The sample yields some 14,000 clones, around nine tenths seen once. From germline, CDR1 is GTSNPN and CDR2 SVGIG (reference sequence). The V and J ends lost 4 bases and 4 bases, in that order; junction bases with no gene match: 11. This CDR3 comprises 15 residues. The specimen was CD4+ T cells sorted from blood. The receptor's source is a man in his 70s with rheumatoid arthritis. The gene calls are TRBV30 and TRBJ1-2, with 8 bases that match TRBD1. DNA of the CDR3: TGTGCCTGGAATGGCGGACAGGGTGACCCCTATGGCTACACCTTC. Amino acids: CAWNGGQGDPYGYTF.